This note documents a single T cell receptor beta chain sequence. The record originates from a study of blood T cell repertoires in COVID-19. Per germline, CDR1 LNHDA and CDR2 SQIVND (reference sequence). V lost 3 bases and J lost 8; bases outside the gene matches: 9. The CDR3 spans 16 residues. TCRdb's table, derived via immunoSEQ multiplex PCR, lists solely in-frame clones and lacks some. The sample records about 220,000 clones, 75% to 90% being singletons. The receptor comes from a woman aged 40 to 50 with acute COVID-19. V is TRBV19 and J is TRBJ1-6; TRBD1 matches 8 bases. The sequenced sample was PBMCs or T cells enriched from blood (not recorded which). The CDR3 coding sequence is TGTGCCAGTAGTATCCGATGGACAGGGCCGGATTCACCCCTCCACTTT. Its translation: CASSIRWTGPDSPLHF.